The clone carrying this TCR beta chain was recorded only once. The junction and the germline gene differ at one end; a read error may be behind it. This record belongs to a study of blood T cell repertoires in COVID-19. On the study more broadly: Some COVID-19 samples were acute and others convalescent; all came from the United States, Italy and Spain. T cells, B-cell-depleted T cells, or PBMCs provided the cDNA or gDNA that served as material.

Original processing notes: Researchers report that nucleated cell counts were estimated from reference gene primer amplification. Profiled with immunoSEQ multiplex PCR; TCRdb holds only in-frame clones, not every one. V and J calls and clone size follow that table, whereas D and trimming were derived from the DNA. The sample lists some 140,000 clones; about 79% were seen once. The germline CDR1 and CDR2 sequences are LNHNV and YYDKDF (reference sequence). The CDR3 sequence is 15 residues long. Sequenced material: peripheral blood. This TCR came from a woman aged 55-69 years with acute or convalescent COVID-19. This chain uses TRBV15 with TRBJ2-1; TRBD1 matches at 8 bases. CDR3 protein: CATSGDRGSYNEQFF. In nucleotides, the CDR3 is TGTGCCACCAGCGGAGACAGGGGTTCCTACAATGAGCAGTTCTTC.